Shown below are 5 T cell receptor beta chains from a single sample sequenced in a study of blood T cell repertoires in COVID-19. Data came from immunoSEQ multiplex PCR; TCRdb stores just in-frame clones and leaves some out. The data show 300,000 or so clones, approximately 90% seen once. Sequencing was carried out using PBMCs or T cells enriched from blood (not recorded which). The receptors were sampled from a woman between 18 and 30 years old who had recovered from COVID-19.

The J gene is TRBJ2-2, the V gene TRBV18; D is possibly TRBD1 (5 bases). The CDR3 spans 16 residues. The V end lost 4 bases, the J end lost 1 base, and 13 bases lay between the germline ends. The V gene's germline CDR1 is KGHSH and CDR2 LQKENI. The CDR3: CASSREGALNTGELFF. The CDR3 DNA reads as TGTGCCAGCTCACGGGAAGGGGCGTTGAACACCGGGGAGCTGTTTTTT.

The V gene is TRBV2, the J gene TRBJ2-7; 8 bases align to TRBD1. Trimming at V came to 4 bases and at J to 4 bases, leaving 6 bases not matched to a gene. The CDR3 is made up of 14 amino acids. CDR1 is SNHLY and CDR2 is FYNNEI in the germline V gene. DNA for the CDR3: TGTGCCAGCAGTGGGACAGGGACACTATACGAGCAGTACTTC. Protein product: CASSGTGTLYEQYF.

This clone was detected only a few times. The CDR3 DNA follows: TGTGCCAGCAGTTTATCGGGGGGTAACTATGGCTACACCTTC. Encoded protein: CASSLSGGNYGYTF. V gene TRBV27 combines with J gene TRBJ1-2; the D gene is possibly TRBD1 (5 bases). The CDR3 has 14 residues. Trimming stripped 0 bases from V and 1 base from J, with 6 bases between. Germline lookup yields CDR1 MNHEY and CDR2 SMNVEV (reference sequence).

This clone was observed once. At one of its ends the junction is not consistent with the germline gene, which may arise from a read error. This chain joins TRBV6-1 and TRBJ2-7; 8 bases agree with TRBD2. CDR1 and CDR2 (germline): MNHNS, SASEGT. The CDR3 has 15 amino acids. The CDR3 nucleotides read TGTGCCAGCAGCGAAGTAGCGGGAACTTCCTACGAGCAGTACTTC. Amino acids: CASSEVAGTSYEQYF.

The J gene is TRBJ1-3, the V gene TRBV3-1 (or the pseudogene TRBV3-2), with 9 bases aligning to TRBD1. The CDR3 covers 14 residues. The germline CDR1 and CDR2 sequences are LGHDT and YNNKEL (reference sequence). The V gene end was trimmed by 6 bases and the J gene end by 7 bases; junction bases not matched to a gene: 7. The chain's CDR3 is CASSEQGAWNTIYF. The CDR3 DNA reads TGTGCCAGCAGTGAACAGGGGGCCTGGAACACCATATATTTT.